This TCR beta chain derives from a study of technical replicates of blood from a few donors listed by TCRdb under 2017. Preparation of the library involved the immunoSEQ multiplex PCR assay. This immuneACCESS table, as held by TCRdb, lists in-frame sequences with V and J called but not all clones. Of the missing ones, under half trace to an unresolved V gene in checked studies; the others have no known cause. Here the sample has tens of thousands of clones; about 97% occur a single time. 0.15% to 0.2% of the sample lies in the top ten. The CDR3 contains 14 residues, cysteine and phenylalanine counted. CDR3 DNA is the only sequence kept; it has 42 bases, read in frame from the first base. V lost 5 bases and J lost 4 bases; the stretch between them is 15 bases long. Sequences SGHTA (CDR1) and FQGNSA (CDR2) are obtained from the germline V gene. To note about this clone: Its antigen is not yet known. The input lacks base qualities; no much larger clone sits a single base away.

Sequencing input: T cells isolated from PBMCs. The sequence joins TRBV7-2 to TRBJ2-7, with the D gene uncertain. The TCR comes from a human donor in good health. DNA sequence: TGTGCCAGCAGCATATCCACCGCTCTATACGAGCAGTACTTC. Translated, this is CASSISTALYEQYF.